This T cell receptor beta chain derives from a study of shared clonotypes between healthy human individuals. Study findings and constraints: Genetic and exposure-history diversity was limited by the few donors. Larger richness was generally estimated for naive than memory subsets.

Genomic DNA belonging to each subset was distributed in equal measure over several immunoSEQ plates. As handled by the study authors: Sequence data from immunoSEQ were junction-only and lacked quality scores; consequently, filtering differed. Sequencing was performed with immunoSEQ multiplex PCR; in TCRdb, only in-frame clones are kept and a portion is missing. V, J and clone size were drawn from that table, and D and trimming were deduced from the DNA. The profile shows about 330,000 clones, about nine tenths of them singletons. Germline V lookup: CDR1 SGHVS, CDR2 FNYEAQ. V dropped 7 bases and J dropped 2; count of bases not matched to a gene: 14. The length of the CDR3 is 16 residues. In the case of this clone: Its antigen is still unknown.

The chain is built from TRBV7-6 and TRBJ2-7, with 7 bases aligning to TRBD1. Sequences were obtained from memory CD8+ T cells sorted from blood. As to subset: CD45RO+ cells pooled with CCR7-negative TemRA cells. This TCR was sampled from a young man in good health. Here the CDR3 DNA reads TGTGCCAGCACCCCTAGCCCGGGACAGCGAACCTACGAGCAGTACTTC. Protein product: CASTPSPGQRTYEQYF.